The next 20 T cell receptor beta chains were all read from a single sample in a study of cytomegalovirus exposure and HLA in healthy donors. Vbeta (60) and Jbeta (13) primers were used in the PCR. The assay was immunoSEQ multiplex PCR, and TCRdb's table has in-frame clones only and misses some. This table has about 200,000 clones, over 65% appearing once. The sequenced material came from PBMCs. The receptors here all came from a woman in her twenties or thirties in good health and CMV-seronegative.

The gene calls are TRBV7-9 and TRBJ1-3; no firm D call. In germline, CDR1 is SEHNR, CDR2 FQNEAQ (reference sequence). The CDR3 has 13 amino acids. The germline V and J ends were trimmed by 6 bases and 2 bases, with 8 bases remaining between them. The CDR3 bases are TGTGCCAGCAGTCCCTATACTGGAAACACCATATATTTT. This translates into CASSPYTGNTIYF.

The chain has TRBV28 and TRBJ2-5; D gene unclear. The DNA matches TRBJ2-7 better at its end, which makes the J call doubtful. In germline, CDR1 is MDHEN, CDR2 SYDVKM. This CDR3 has 12 amino acids. This chain's CDR3 is CASSLSRYEQYF. The CDR3 nucleotides are TGTGCCAGCAGCCTGAGCCGCTACGAGCAGTACTTC.

The V gene is TRBV5-6, the J gene TRBJ2-3; D call uncertain. The CDR3 covers 13 residues. Germline-derived CDR1 and CDR2 are SGHDT and YYEEEE. V lost 3 bases and J lost 2, with 7 bases in between. The CDR3 is CASSYGSTDTQYF. For the CDR3, the DNA is TGTGCCAGCAGCTATGGCTCCACAGATACGCAGTATTTT.

The chain joins TRBV18 to TRBJ2-2; 8 nucleotides agree with TRBD1. From germline, CDR1 is KGHSH and CDR2 LQKENI. Trimming at V came to 4 bases and at J to 4 bases, leaving 2 bases not matched to a gene. The CDR3 spans 14 residues. CDR3 DNA sequence: TGTGCCAGCTCACGGACAGGGACCACCGGGGAGCTGTTTTTT. The encoded protein is CASSRTGTTGELFF.

V gene TRBV6-6 combines with J gene TRBJ2-1; D remains unclear. The CDR3 has 13 residues. The V end was cut by 8 bases, the J end by 1 base, with 9 bases between. The germline V gene has CDR1 MNHNY and CDR2 SVGAGI (reference sequence). This chain's CDR3 is CASGPGSYNEQFF. In nucleotides, the CDR3 is TGTGCCAGCGGCCCGGGTTCCTACAATGAGCAGTTCTTC.

The chain carries TRBV5-8 and TRBJ2-3, with 7 bases matching TRBD1. Germline CDR1 and CDR2: SGHTS and YDEGEE. Unmatched junction bases numbered 4, after V lost 0 bases and J lost 6 bases. The CDR3 contains 14 residues. CDR3 in amino acids: CASSLDRGTDTQYF. The CDR3 bases are TGTGCCAGCAGCTTGGACAGGGGTACGGATACGCAGTATTTT. Drawing the rest from reference TRBV5-8 and TRBJ2-3, the complete variable domain is EAGVTQSPTHLIKTRGQQATLRCSPISGHTSVYWYQQALGLGLQFLLWYDEGEERNRGNFPPRFSGRQFPNYSSELNVNALELEDSALYLCASSLDRGTDTQYFGPGTRLTVL.

The chain is built from TRBV2 and TRBJ2-5; D uncertain. The CDR3 is made up of 12 amino acids. CDR1 SNHLY and CDR2 FYNNEI come from the germline V gene. V lost 8 bases and J 4 bases, leaving 11 bases between the germline ends. The CDR3 here is CASGSSGETQYF. CDR3 nucleotides: TGTGCCAGCGGCAGCTCGGGAGAGACCCAGTACTTC.

With respect to this clone: One end of the junction fails to match germline, which may point to a read error. CDR3 nucleotides: TGTGCCAGCAGCTTAGCGTATACAGGGAGAGGCTATGGCTACCCCTTC. Translating gives CASSLAYTGRGYGYPF. The genes are TRBV7-2 and TRBJ1-2; D perhaps matches TRBD1 (6 bases). This CDR3 has 16 residues. From germline, CDR1 is SGHTA and CDR2 FQGNSA.

The chain joins TRBV4-1 to TRBJ1-1; D unclear. This CDR3 is built from 17 residues. Trimming removed 3 bases at V and 0 bases at J, with 17 bases between. Germline-derived CDR1 and CDR2 are MGHRA and YSYEKL. The DNA of the CDR3 is TGCGCCAGCAGCCACCCCCGGGAAGGGATTTTGAACACTGAAGCTTTCTTT. As protein: CASSHPREGILNTEAFF.

The chain links TRBV5-1 to TRBJ1-4, with D unclear. Germline V lookup: CDR1 SGHRS, CDR2 YFSETQ. V was shortened by 5 bases and J by 5 bases, with 7 bases between the two germline ends. CDR3 length: 12 amino acids. CDR3 loop: CASRQANEKLFF. Here the CDR3 DNA reads TGCGCCAGCAGGCAAGCCAATGAAAAACTGTTTTTT.

The chain recombines TRBV30 with TRBJ1-1; D gene ambiguous. CDR3 length equals 10 residues. Germline loops: CDR1 GTSNPN, CDR2 SVGIG (reference sequence). The V gene lost 5 bases and the J gene lost 1 base, with 2 bases spanning the gap. CDR3 residues: CAWQNTEAFF. CDR3 DNA: TGTGCCTGGCAGAACACTGAAGCTTTCTTT.

This rearrangement joins TRBV18 to TRBJ2-1; 10 positions match TRBD2. V lost 3 bases, J lost 3 bases, and 5 bases stayed unmatched. Germline-derived CDR1 and CDR2 are KGHSH and LQKENI. This CDR3 has 16 amino acids. The CDR3: CASSPQPSGSYNEQFF. CDR3 coding DNA: TGTGCCAGCTCACCTCAACCTAGCGGGAGCTACAATGAGCAGTTCTTC.

J is TRBJ2-7 and V is TRBV6-1; 12 bases are a match to TRBD2. From germline, CDR1 is MNHNS and CDR2 SASEGT. Trimming at V came to 4 bases and at J to 2 bases, leaving 3 bases not matched to a gene. The CDR3 runs 15 residues. CDR3 protein: CASSGASGGAYEQYF. CDR3 DNA: TGTGCCAGCAGTGGGGCTAGCGGGGGGGCCTACGAGCAGTACTTC.

The chain links TRBV5-1 to TRBJ2-3, with 13 bases matching TRBD2. J gave up 2 bases and V 3 bases, and 3 bases lay outside the gene matches. Germline loops: CDR1 SGHRS, CDR2 YFSETQ. The CDR3 has 16 amino acids. CDR3 amino acids: CASSSTSGGITDTQYF. The CDR3 coding sequence is TGCGCCAGCAGCTCGACTAGCGGGGGGATCACAGATACGCAGTATTTT.

This chain connects TRBV4-2 to TRBJ2-7; TRBD2 aligns across 7 bases. The CDR3 extends over 17 amino acids. V shed 0 bases and J 2 bases; nucleotides not matched to a gene: 10. Germline CDR1 LGHNA, CDR2 YNFKEQ. The CDR3 spells CASSQDGGVGWAYEQYF. The CDR3 region has the DNA TGTGCCAGCAGCCAAGATGGGGGGGTGGGGTGGGCCTACGAGCAGTACTTC.

V and J are TRBV19 and TRBJ2-2; no firm D call. Deletions cut 6 bases from V and 2 bases from J, with 25 bases between. CDR3 length: 19 residues. Germline V lookup: CDR1 LNHDA, CDR2 SQIVND (reference sequence). The CDR3 DNA follows: TGTGCCAGTAGCTTCCCCTCGGTTCGGGTTATTGCAAACACCGGGGAGCTGTTTTTT. As protein: CASSFPSVRVIANTGELFF.

Notes on this clone: Relative to the germline gene, one junction end is altered; a read error may explain this. This chain links TRBV6-5 with TRBJ1-2; weak D call: TRBD1 (6 bases). CDR3 length: 14 residues. Looked up from germline, CDR1 is MNHEY and CDR2 is SVGAGI. The DNA of the CDR3 is TGTGCCAGCAGTTACACCCAGGGGTACTATGGCTACCCCTTC. It codes for CASSYTQGYYGYPF.

This clone was seen only a few times. This rearrangement joins TRBV10-2 to TRBJ2-1; 7 nucleotides agree with TRBD2. There are 12 residues in the CDR3. Per the germline V gene, CDR1 is WSHSY and CDR2 is SAAADI. The trim removed 6 bases at V and 9 bases at J, leaving 5 bases unmatched. CDR3 amino acids: CASRREFGEQFF. CDR3 nucleotides: TGCGCCAGCAGGCGGGAGTTTGGTGAGCAGTTCTTC.

This rearrangement joins TRBV6-4 to TRBJ1-2; D gene ambiguous. Per germline, CDR1 MRHNA and CDR2 SNTAGT. V was clipped by 5 bases and J by 4 bases, with 20 bases between them. The length of the CDR3 is 16 residues. DNA of the CDR3: TGTGCCAGCAGTCCTATGGGCGGAGGCCGGATCTATGGCTACACCTTC. Amino acid sequence: CASSPMGGGRIYGYTF.

This clone was seen a few times. The chain joins TRBV6-5 to TRBJ2-7, with D perhaps TRBD1 (6 bases). Germline V gene data show CDR1 as MNHEY and CDR2 as SVGAGI. The CDR3 contains 16 residues. V lost 2 bases, J lost 3 bases, and 17 bases lay in between. CDR3 nucleotides: TGTGCCAGCAGTTACAACAGGGTGGGACGGAGCTACGAGCAGTACTTC. It codes for CASSYNRVGRSYEQYF.